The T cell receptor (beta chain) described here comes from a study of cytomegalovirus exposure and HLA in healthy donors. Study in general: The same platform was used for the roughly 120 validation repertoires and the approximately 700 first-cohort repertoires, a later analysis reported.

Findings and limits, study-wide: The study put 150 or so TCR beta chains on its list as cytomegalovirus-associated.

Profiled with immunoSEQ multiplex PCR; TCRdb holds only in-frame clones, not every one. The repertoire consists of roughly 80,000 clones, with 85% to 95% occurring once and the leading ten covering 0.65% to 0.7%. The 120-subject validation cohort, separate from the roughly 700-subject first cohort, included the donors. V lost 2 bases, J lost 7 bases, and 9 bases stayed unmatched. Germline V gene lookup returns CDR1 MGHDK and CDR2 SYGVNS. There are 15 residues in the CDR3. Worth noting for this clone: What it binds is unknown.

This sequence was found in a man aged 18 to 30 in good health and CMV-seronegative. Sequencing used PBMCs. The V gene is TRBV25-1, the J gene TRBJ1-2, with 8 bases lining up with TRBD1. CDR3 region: CASSEVYRTGLGYTF. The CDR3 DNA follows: TGTGCCAGCAGTGAAGTTTATAGGACAGGGCTTGGCTACACCTTC.